What follows are 7 T cell receptor beta chains derived from one specimen sequenced in a study of cytomegalovirus exposure and HLA in healthy donors. Only in-frame clones appear in the TCRdb table, and some are missing; sequencing was by immunoSEQ multiplex PCR. This sample yields tens of thousands of clones, of which 90% to 95% are seen a single time; 4.4% belongs to the top ten. Sequencing used PBMCs. The receptors stem from a man in his late teens or twenties in good health and CMV-seropositive.

The chain has TRBV27 and TRBJ1-5, with 7 nucleotides matching TRBD1. Germline trimming cut 6 bases from V and 2 bases from J; bases unmatched to any gene: 7. The germline V gene encodes CDR1 MNHEY and CDR2 SMNVEV (reference sequence). There are 15 residues in the CDR3. CDR3 in amino acids: CASRQGSGGNQPQHF. The DNA of the CDR3 is TGTGCCAGCAGACAGGGGTCGGGGGGCAATCAGCCCCAGCATTTT.

The chain combines TRBV5-4 with TRBJ2-2, with 8 bases lining up with TRBD1. Per the germline V gene, CDR1 is SGHNT and CDR2 is YYREEE (reference sequence). The CDR3 contains 15 residues. Trimming at V came to 1 base and at J to 4 bases, leaving 3 bases not matched to a gene. CDR3 DNA sequence: TGTGCCAGCAGCTTGAGGGGACAGGCCACCGGGGAGCTGTTTTTT. Protein sequence: CASSLRGQATGELFF. The entire variable domain, with the rest obtained from reference TRBV5-4 and TRBJ2-2, is as follows: ETGVTQSPTHLIKTRGQQVTLRCSSQSGHNTVSWYQQALGQGPQFIFQYYREEENGRGNFPPRFSGLQFPNYSSELNVNALELDDSALYLCASSLRGQATGELFFGEGSRLTVL.

This clone has only one observation. J is TRBJ2-3 and V is TRBV28, with D uncertain. The CDR3 sequence is 12 residues long. The germline V and J ends were trimmed by 6 bases and 2 bases, with 6 bases remaining between them. The germline V gene encodes CDR1 MDHEN and CDR2 SYDVKM. CDR3: CASSYTTDTQYF. The CDR3 coding sequence is TGTGCCAGCAGCTATACCACAGATACGCAGTATTTT.

The gene calls are TRBV5-6 and TRBJ1-2; no firm D call. Per the germline V gene, CDR1 is SGHDT and CDR2 is YYEEEE. CDR3 length: 13 residues. Between the trimmed V and J ends, which lost 1 base and 6 bases, there was a span of 10 bases. CDR3 amino acids: CASSLWAGNGYTF. CDR3 DNA sequence: TGTGCCAGCAGCTTGTGGGCAGGAAATGGCTACACCTTC.

The gene calls are TRBV28 and TRBJ2-7; D remains unclear. The V gene lost 1 base and the J gene lost 6 bases, with 7 bases spanning the gap. Per germline, CDR1 MDHEN and CDR2 SYDVKM. The CDR3 loop spans 12 amino acids. The DNA of the CDR3 is TGTGCCAGCAGTTTATACAGTGGCGAGCAGTACTTC. Encoded protein: CASSLYSGEQYF. The full variable domain, in which reference TRBV28 and TRBJ2-7 provide the parts outside the CDR3, is DVKVTQSSRYLVKRTGEKVFLECVQDMDHENMFWYRQDPGLGLRLIYFSYDVKMKEKGDIPEGYSVSREKKERFSLILESASTNQTSMYLCASSLYSGEQYFGPGTRLTVT.

V usage is TRBV5-1 and J usage is TRBJ1-1; 7 nucleotides match TRBD1. The trim removed 5 bases at V and 0 bases at J, leaving 4 bases unmatched. This CDR3 has 14 amino acids. The germline V gene encodes CDR1 SGHRS and CDR2 YFSETQ. Here the CDR3 DNA reads TGCGCCAGCAGATGGGACAGTATGAACACTGAAGCTTTCTTT. Encoded protein: CASRWDSMNTEAFF. Variable domain in full (rest from reference TRBV5-1 and TRBJ1-1): KAGVTQTPRYLIKTRGQQVTLSCSPISGHRSVSWYQQTPGQGLQFLFEYFSETQRNKGNFPGRFSGRQFSNSRSEMNVSTLELGDSALYLCASRWDSMNTEAFFGQGTRLTVV.

The chain joins TRBV7-2 to TRBJ2-7, with a possible D match to TRBD2 (5 bases). In germline, CDR1 is SGHTA, CDR2 FQGNSA. With 5 bases removed from V and 0 bases from J, the gap between germline ends came to 17 bases. This CDR3 spans 16 amino acids. CDR3 amino acids: CASSPQPTEVSYEQYF. CDR3 sequence (DNA): TGTGCCAGCAGCCCACAACCCACGGAGGTCTCCTACGAGCAGTACTTC.